This TCR beta chain was found in a study of vaccination and CD4 T cells after COVID-19. Turning to the study itself: Control cultures were given a CEFX pool, an HIV-1 Nef pool, or no peptide.

Germline V gene data show CDR1 as LNHDA and CDR2 as SQIVND (reference sequence). V lost 5 bases to trimming and J lost 0 bases, with 13 bases between them. This CDR3 comprises 15 residues. Treatment reported: 10-day PBMC culture with coronavirus spike peptide pools or control peptides (ViraFEST assay). The authors cultured 2 million or so PBMCs per well with 8 to 10 IU/ml IL-2 and roughly 9.3 ug/ml peptide pools. A remark on this clonotype: Its antigen is currently unknown.

Cultured CD4+ T cell DNA was sequenced using the Oncomine TCR Beta short-read assay. TCRdb called the PCR reads again in MiXCR, with one record for every CDR3 protein. The sample has approximately 25,000 distinct CDR3 sequences, less than 80% seen once. The genes are TRBV19 and TRBJ1-2; possible D gene TRBD1, 5 bases. This TCR came from a human donor who had recovered from COVID-19. The sample taken for sequencing was CD4+ T cells from blood, cultured in vitro. For the CDR3, the DNA is TGTGCCAGTAGTCTTTGGGGGATAGCTAACTATGGCTACACCTTC. Translated: CASSLWGIANYGYTF.